This paragraph reports one TCR beta chain. Its antigen is not known. The data belong to a study of cytomegalovirus exposure and HLA in healthy donors. Study findings and constraints: A previous analysis found most TCR beta V segments productive roughly 90% or roughly 30% of the time.

PCR employed 60 Vbeta and 13 Jbeta primers. Sequencing was performed with immunoSEQ multiplex PCR; in TCRdb, only in-frame clones are kept and a portion is missing. The sample includes under 50,000 clones. Germline CDR1 is LGHNA and CDR2 is YSLEER. This CDR3 spans 14 amino acids. Trimming took off 1 base at V and 5 bases at J, with 9 bases between the two ends. The receptor's source is a male donor in good health and CMV-seronegative. The sample comprised PBMCs. The chain is built from TRBV4-3 and TRBJ1-5; D gene ambiguous. The CDR3 loop reads CASSQVPGDQPQHF. The CDR3 nucleotides are TGCGCCAGCAGCCAAGTCCCGGGAGATCAGCCCCAGCATTTT.